This T cell receptor beta chain comes out of a study of beta chain features in type 1 diabetes. Points from the study as a whole: Shorter templates might be favored by PCR, equally in patients and controls.

Expressed TCRB transcripts were sequenced after all isolated RNA was converted to cDNA. Assay used: immunoSEQ multiplex PCR; TCRdb lists only in-frame clones, some missing. Here the sample spans hundreds of thousands of clones, over 9.5% being singletons. The CDR3 consists of 14 residues. V lost 5 bases, J lost 6 bases, and 7 bases stayed unmatched. Germline V gene data show CDR1 as LNHDA and CDR2 as SQIVND (reference sequence). About this clone itself: The antigen is unknown.

This rearrangement joins TRBV19 to TRBJ2-7; 10 bases fit TRBD1. Sequencing used naive CD4+ T cells from blood. The source is a man between 18 and 29 years old in good health. CDR3 DNA sequence: TGTGCCAGTAGTGATGACAGGGGGCCCGCCGAGCAGTACTTC. It translates to CASSDDRGPAEQYF. The full variable domain, completed using reference TRBV19 and TRBJ2-7, is DGGITQSPKYLFRKEGQNVTLSCEQNLNHDAMYWYRQDPGQGLRLIYYSQIVNDFQKGDIAEGYSVSREKKESFPLTVTSAQKNPTAFYLCASSDDRGPAEQYFGPGTRLTVT.